This T cell receptor (beta chain) stems from a study of T cells in localized non-small cell lung cancer. Findings and limits, study-wide: Appearances in adjacent lung were noted for a median 57 of the top 100 tumor clones.

Concerning this clone itself: No antigen is known for it.

TCRdb's table, derived via immunoSEQ multiplex PCR, lists solely in-frame clones and lacks some. The data show roughly 17,000 clones, over 75% seen once. Trimming took 5 bases from V and 2 from J; bases not matched to a gene: 9. CDR1 MNHNY and CDR2 SVGAGI come from the germline V gene (reference sequence). The length of the CDR3 is 16 residues. This chain links TRBV6-6 with TRBJ2-5, with 9 bases fitting TRBD2. This sequence was found in an older female donor with stage I lung adenocarcinoma. Specimen: peripheral blood, collected before any cancer treatment. As DNA, the CDR3 is TGTGCCAGCAGTCCCCTCGGACTAGCGAATCAAGAGACCCAGTACTTC. Protein product: CASSPLGLANQETQYF.